The 31 T cell receptor beta chains listed next were all sequenced from one sample in a study of OX40 agonist ivuxolimab in advanced cancers. Profiled with immunoSEQ multiplex PCR; TCRdb holds only in-frame clones, not every one. The data hold 50,000 to 65,000 clones, with less than 90% observed a single time. The starting material was CD4+ or CD8+ T cells sorted from blood, obtained in a trial of the OX40 agonist ivuxolimab. The receptors were gathered from an adult with an advanced solid tumor such as melanoma, head and neck, liver or kidney cancer.

V is TRBV6-1 and J is TRBJ2-1; 8 nucleotides align to TRBD1. The V and J ends lost 6 bases and 10 bases, in that order; junction bases with no gene match: 5. Germline V gene data show CDR1 as MNHNS and CDR2 as SASEGT. CDR3 size: 12 residues. The CDR3 spells CASRDPGGEQFF. The CDR3 DNA is TGTGCCAGCAGGGATCCAGGGGGCGAGCAGTTCTTC.

The J gene is TRBJ1-2, the V gene TRBV2, with 10 bases that match TRBD1. Germline CDR1 and CDR2: SNHLY and FYNNEI. With 6 bases clipped from V and 4 bases from J, the junction kept 8 bases outside the gene matches. The CDR3 covers 15 residues. The CDR3 bases are TGTGCCAGCAGCCCCGACAGGGGGCCCATCTATGGCTACACCTTC. Translating gives CASSPDRGPIYGYTF. Together with reference TRBV2 and TRBJ1-2, the CDR3 gives the full variable domain: EPEVTQTPSHQVTQMGQEVILRCVPISNHLYFYWYRQILGQKVEFLVSFYNNEISEKSEIFDDQFSVERPDGSNFTLKIRSTKLEDSAMYFCASSPDRGPIYGYTFGSGTRLTVV.

The chain uses TRBV7-6 and TRBJ1-1; TRBD1 might be the D (6 bases). V was shortened by 1 base and J by 5 bases, with 17 bases between the two germline ends. This CDR3 spans 16 amino acids. Germline CDR1 and CDR2: SGHVS and FNYEAQ. The CDR3 nucleotides are TGTGCCAGCAGCTTAGGGGATTTGGGGGCAGGAACTGAAGCTTTCTTT. This translates into CASSLGDLGAGTEAFF.

This sequence joins TRBV19 and TRBJ1-5, with TRBD1 matching over 8 bases. The CDR3 is 15 residues long. Germline assignment: CDR1 LNHDA and CDR2 SQIVND (reference sequence). Germline trimming cut 7 bases from V and 4 bases from J; bases unmatched to any gene: 9. CDR3 sequence (DNA): TGTGCCAGTACCAACCTACAGGGGGAAAATCAGCCCCAGCATTTT. Protein product: CASTNLQGENQPQHF.

The chain couples TRBV25-1 to TRBJ1-6; no firm D call. With 4 bases removed from V and 7 bases from J, the gap between germline ends came to 8 bases. CDR3 length: 13 residues. Germline V gene lookup returns CDR1 MGHDK and CDR2 SYGVNS. The CDR3 nucleotides read TGTGCCAGCAGTGCCCTGGAGAATTCACCCCTCCACTTT. Its translation is CASSALENSPLHF. Based on the CDR3 plus reference TRBV25-1 and TRBJ1-6, the full variable domain is EADIYQTPRYLVIGTGKKITLECSQTMGHDKMYWYQQDPGMELHLIHYSYGVNSTEKGDLSSESTVSRIRTEHFPLTLESARPSHTSQYLCASSALENSPLHFGNGTRLTVT.

The V and J genes are TRBV11-2 and TRBJ2-7, with 8 positions matching TRBD1. CDR1 is SGHAT, CDR2 FQNNGV, per germline. The junction had 9 bases not matched to a gene; V was cut back by 4 bases and J by 4 bases. The CDR3 covers 15 residues. In DNA form, the CDR3 reads TGTGCCAGCAGCTCCGCGGACAGGGTTGAATACGAGCAGTACTTC. It yields the protein CASSSADRVEYEQYF.

This sequence joins TRBV19 and TRBJ1-2; D possibly corresponds to TRBD1 (5 bases). CDR1 LNHDA and CDR2 SQIVND come from the germline V gene (reference sequence). This CDR3 is built from 14 residues. Trimming pared 1 base from V and 6 bases from J, leaving 12 bases between. Here the CDR3 DNA reads TGTGCCAGTAGTATAGTACGGACAAGGGATGGCTACACCTTC. Protein product: CASSIVRTRDGYTF.

This clone was picked up a small number of times. J is TRBJ2-2 and V is TRBV15, with 9 bases that match TRBD2. The CDR3 runs 14 residues. V trimming: 3 bases; J trimming: 6 bases; junction bases outside the gene matches: 2. The V gene's germline CDR1 is LNHNV and CDR2 YYDKDF (reference sequence). CDR3 nucleotide sequence: TGTGCCACCAGCAGGGAGCGGGGGGCCGGGGAGCTGTTTTTT. Residues: CATSRERGAGELFF. Full variable domain (missing parts from reference TRBV15 and TRBJ2-2): DAMVIQNPRYQVTQFGKPVTLSCSQTLNHNVMYWYQQKSSQAPKLLFHYYDKDFNNEADTPDNFQSRRPNTSFCFLDIRSPGLGDTAMYLCATSRERGAGELFFGEGSRLTVL.

This chain joins TRBV7-9 and TRBJ2-1; 7 bases agree with TRBD2. CDR1 is SEHNR, CDR2 FQNEAQ, per germline (reference sequence). V lost 4 bases to trimming and J lost 9 bases; unmatched junction nucleotides: 12. CDR3 length equals 15 residues. CDR3 in amino acids: CASSYPGSGNSEQFF. CDR3 sequence (DNA): TGTGCCAGCAGCTACCCCGGGAGCGGGAACTCTGAGCAGTTCTTC.

This sequence joins TRBV5-1 and TRBJ2-2, with 8 nucleotides matching TRBD2. V shed 0 bases and J 7 bases; nucleotides not matched to a gene: 2. The germline V gene has CDR1 SGHRS and CDR2 YFSETQ. This CDR3 comprises 14 residues. CDR3 region: CASSLGGLVGELFF. The CDR3 DNA reads as TGCGCCAGCAGCTTGGGGGGACTAGTCGGGGAGCTGTTTTTT.

The chain joins TRBV19 to TRBJ2-7; no reliable D call. CDR1 is LNHDA and CDR2 is SQIVND in the germline V gene (reference sequence). This CDR3 comprises 14 residues. The V end lost 5 bases, the J end lost 3 bases, and 14 bases lay between the germline ends. The CDR3 here is CASSGQNTGYEQYF. CDR3 bases: TGTGCCAGTAGTGGGCAGAACACGGGCTACGAGCAGTACTTC. Full variable domain (missing parts from reference TRBV19 and TRBJ2-7): DGGITQSPKYLFRKEGQNVTLSCEQNLNHDAMYWYRQDPGQGLRLIYYSQIVNDFQKGDIAEGYSVSREKKESFPLTVTSAQKNPTAFYLCASSGQNTGYEQYFGPGTRLTVT.

A single count supports this clone. The chain has TRBV6-5 and TRBJ2-5; TRBD2 is a possible D gene (6 bases). V shed 0 bases and J shed 9 bases, with 17 bases lying between them. CDR3 length equals 15 residues. The V gene's germline CDR1 is MNHEY and CDR2 SVGAGI. In nucleotides, the CDR3 is TGTGCCAGCAGTTACTCGGGCAGCCCGTGGAGGGCCCAGTACTTC. Translating it yields CASSYSGSPWRAQYF.

V gene TRBV4-1 combines with J gene TRBJ2-7; D is unclear. The CDR3 spans 13 residues. V was clipped by 4 bases and J by 2 bases, with 9 bases between them. Germline V lookup: CDR1 MGHRA, CDR2 YSYEKL. CDR3 residues: CASSLDTPYEQYF. The CDR3 DNA follows: TGCGCCAGCAGCCTAGACACCCCCTACGAGCAGTACTTC.

J is TRBJ1-6 and V is TRBV4-1; D remains ambiguous. The CDR3 covers 15 residues. The V end lost 1 base, the J end lost 10 bases, and 14 bases lay between the germline ends. Germline V gene sequence: CDR1 MGHRA, CDR2 YSYEKL. The CDR3 here is CASSQGRANRSPLHF. The CDR3 DNA is TGCGCCAGCAGCCAAGGGAGGGCAAATAGGTCACCCCTCCACTTT.

CDR3 bases: TGTGCCATCAGTGCCCGACAGGGGAAGGATTCACCCCTCCACTTT. It yields the protein CAISARQGKDSPLHF. V and J are TRBV10-3 and TRBJ1-6; 8 bases are shared with TRBD1. This CDR3 region has 15 residues. From germline, CDR1 is ENHRY and CDR2 SYGVKD. The junction had 7 bases not matched to a gene; V was cut back by 4 bases and J by 8 bases.

V is TRBV18 and J is TRBJ2-5; TRBD2 matches at 8 bases. Germline-derived CDR1 and CDR2 are KGHSH and LQKENI. This CDR3 has 16 amino acids. J lost 7 bases, V lost 6 bases, and 16 bases had no gene match. CDR3 sequence reads: CASSPDQAGAKGTQYF. As DNA, the CDR3 is TGTGCCAGCTCGCCCGATCAAGCGGGAGCTAAGGGGACCCAGTACTTC.

J is TRBJ2-2 and V is TRBV30; 8 positions agree with TRBD2. The V gene end was trimmed by 3 bases and the J gene end by 5 bases; junction bases not matched to a gene: 11. The CDR3 is 16 amino acids. Germline CDR1 GTSNPN, CDR2 SVGIG (reference sequence). In nucleotides, the CDR3 is TGTGCCTGGAGAATCGGAGCGGGGGTAGGGACCGGGGAGCTGTTTTTT. It encodes CAWRIGAGVGTGELFF.

The rearrangement uses TRBV19 and TRBJ1-2; D gene ambiguous. This CDR3 spans 15 amino acids. Germline V gives CDR1 LNHDA, CDR2 SQIVND (reference sequence). V gave up 1 base and J gave up 4 bases, with 13 bases separating them. Here the CDR3 DNA reads TGTGCCAGTAGTATAGCAAACTCCCGAGGCTATGGCTACACCTTC. It codes for CASSIANSRGYGYTF.

J is TRBJ1-1 and V is TRBV5-1; D is possibly TRBD1 (6 bases). CDR3 length: 14 residues. Germline lookup yields CDR1 SGHRS and CDR2 YFSETQ. V was clipped by 4 bases and J by 0 bases, with 10 bases between them. The CDR3 loop is CASSPGHMNTEAFF. As DNA, the CDR3 is TGCGCCAGCAGCCCGGGACATATGAACACTGAAGCTTTCTTT.

The V gene is TRBV10-1, the J gene TRBJ1-1; the D is unclear. The CDR3 is 13 residues long. Trimming pared 1 base from V and 0 bases from J, leaving 3 bases between. The germline V gene encodes CDR1 WNHNN and CDR2 SYGVQD (reference sequence). The CDR3 nucleotides read TGCGCCAGCAGTGAGTATATGAACACTGAAGCTTTCTTT. This gives the protein CASSEYMNTEAFF.

The chain has TRBV28 and TRBJ2-7; 8 positions match TRBD1. V gave up 6 bases and J gave up 4 bases; unmatched junction bases: 8. The CDR3 extends over 14 amino acids. The germline V gene encodes CDR1 MDHEN and CDR2 SYDVKM. Written as DNA, the CDR3 is TGTGCCAGCAGCATGGACAGGGTGTCGTACGAGCAGTACTTC. Translation: CASSMDRVSYEQYF. Drawing the rest from reference TRBV28 and TRBJ2-7, the complete variable domain is DVKVTQSSRYLVKRTGEKVFLECVQDMDHENMFWYRQDPGLGLRLIYFSYDVKMKEKGDIPEGYSVSREKKERFSLILESASTNQTSMYLCASSMDRVSYEQYFGPGTRLTVT.

CDR3 residues: CASSTHRQAGELFF. The CDR3 nucleotides read TGTGCCAGCAGCACACACCGACAGGCCGGGGAGCTGTTTTTT. The chain has TRBV11-3 and TRBJ2-2; tentatively, D is TRBD1 (6 bases). Trimming shortened V by 5 bases and J by 6 bases, and 13 bases separated the two germline ends. CDR1 and CDR2 (germline): SGHNT, YENEEA. The CDR3 totals 14 residues. The complete variable domain, with remaining parts taken from reference TRBV11-3 and TRBJ2-2, reads EAGVVQSPRYKIIEKKQPVAFWCNPISGHNTLYWYLQNLGQGPELLIRYENEEAVDDSQLPKDRFSAERLKGVDSTLKIQPAELGDSAVYLCASSTHRQAGELFFGEGSRLTVL.

The J gene is TRBJ1-4, the V gene TRBV19, with 7 bases aligning to TRBD1. CDR1 LNHDA and CDR2 SQIVND come from the germline V gene (reference sequence). V lost 5 bases and J lost 5; bases outside the gene matches: 8. This CDR3 spans 15 amino acids. Written as DNA, the CDR3 is TGTGCCAGTAGTCCTTCAGGGGGTTTCAATGAAAAACTGTTTTTT. It codes for CASSPSGGFNEKLFF.

Concerning this clone itself: Distinct nucleotide sequences in the sample also encode this CDR3. This chain joins TRBV19 and TRBJ2-7; 7 bases fit TRBD1. CDR1 and CDR2 from the germline V gene are LNHDA and SQIVND (reference sequence). Trimming removed 0 bases from V and 2 bases from J; junction bases left unmatched: 7. The CDR3 loop spans 16 amino acids. Here the CDR3 DNA reads TGTGCCAGTAGTATAGACCCTGGGACAGTCCCCTACGAGCAGTACTTC. As protein: CASSIDPGTVPYEQYF.

J is TRBJ2-3 and V is TRBV30; no clear D. This CDR3 contains 17 residues. V dropped 6 bases and J dropped 0 bases, with 22 bases sitting between them. Germline V gene sequence: CDR1 GTSNPN, CDR2 SVGIG (reference sequence). The CDR3 loop is CACTGWDLGISTDTQYF. The CDR3, as DNA: TGTGCCTGCACCGGATGGGATCTGGGGATTAGCACAGATACGCAGTATTTT.

The chain is built from TRBV21-1 and TRBJ1-2; whether TRBD1, the table's D call, matches the DNA was not checked. TRBV21-1 is tagged as a pseudogene. This CDR3 contains 16 residues. This CDR3 reads CASSNISGARDYGYTF. DNA of the CDR3: TGTGCCAGCAGCAATATTTCAGGGGCTCGGGACTATGGCTACACCTTC.

The rearrangement links TRBV18 to TRBJ1-5, with 10 positions matching TRBD1. The CDR3 runs to 15 residues. Germline CDR1 KGHSH, CDR2 LQKENI. Trimming took 4 bases from V and 1 from J; bases not matched to a gene: 1. Here the CDR3 reads CASSRTGGSNQPQHF. For the CDR3, the DNA is TGTGCCAGCTCACGGACAGGGGGGAGCAATCAGCCCCAGCATTTT.

CDR3 nucleotides: TGTGCCAGCAGTGAAAACCTTGACAAGTACTCCGCGTACTTC. This translates into CASSENLDKYSAYF. The rearrangement uses TRBV6-1 and TRBJ2-7; D unclear. Germline V gene data show CDR1 as MNHNS and CDR2 as SASEGT. The CDR3 has 14 amino acids. V gave up 2 bases and J gave up 12 bases, with 20 bases separating them.

The chain joins TRBV10-3 to TRBJ2-6; 8 nucleotides align to TRBD1. The junction had 3 bases not matched to a gene; V was cut back by 10 bases and J by 1 base. CDR3 length: 14 amino acids. The germline gives CDR1 ENHRY, CDR2 SYGVKD. CDR3 coding DNA: TGTGCCACCGGGACAGGTTCTGGGGCCAACGTCCTGACTTTC. Residues: CATGTGSGANVLTF.

This clone was found once. The chain is built from TRBV7-8 and TRBJ2-7; 9 bases are a match to TRBD1. Germline loops: CDR1 SGHVS, CDR2 FQNEAQ. This CDR3 has 16 residues. Trimming cost V 1 base and J 6 bases; bases outside gene matches: 10. The CDR3 is CASSLVPGQGLGEQYF. The DNA for the CDR3 is TGTGCCAGCAGCTTAGTCCCGGGACAGGGTTTAGGCGAGCAGTACTTC.

This chain uses TRBV5-1 with TRBJ2-5; the match to TRBD1 covers 9 bases. The CDR3 consists of 14 residues. Germline CDR1 reads SGHRS; CDR2 reads YFSETQ. J gave up 5 bases and V 4 bases, and 6 bases lay outside the gene matches. The CDR3 sequence: CASSLGTGTETQYF. CDR3 nucleotide sequence: TGCGCCAGCAGCCTGGGGACAGGGACGGAGACCCAGTACTTC.